The present TCR beta chain was sequenced within a study of T cell repertoires in cytomegalovirus infection. Study as a whole: Shared public TCR beta signatures pointed to both CMV infection and a matching HLA type. Findings of the study overall: Identification of carriers of CMV plus the relevant HLA was performed using cumulative public TCR beta family frequency. It was HLA-C-restricted CMV-specific TCR beta clonotypes that dominated the response ex vivo.

CDR3 length equals 15 residues. V lost 4 bases, J lost 9 bases, and 9 bases stayed unmatched. The germline V gene encodes CDR1 SGHDT and CDR2 YYEEEE. The table lists this clonotype with a few counts. Its antigen is as yet unknown. From the reads, TCRdb called clonotypes with MiXCR, one entry per CDR3 protein. The data contain about 310,000 distinct CDR3 sequences, under 20% of them seen just once; the ten biggest clones take up 12%. Sequenced input: PBMCs. This receptor was obtained from a human donor in good health (CMV status not recorded). Some clones in this sample may be carry-over from other donors' samples. The chain carries TRBV5-6 and TRBJ1-6, with TRBD1 identical over 8 bases. DNA for the CDR3: TGTGCCAGCAGCGAAGGACAGGGCCGAGGTTCACCCCTCCACTTT. This encodes CASSEGQGRGSPLHF.